Sequencing of this T cell receptor beta chain was carried out in a study of CXCR3-negative and CXCR3-positive naive CD8 T cells. Study-wide points: Comparison of naive cells showed more hydrophobic TRB CDR3s in CXCR3-positive than in CXCR3-negative naive cells. Comparison of naive CXCR3-negative and CXCR3-positive cells revealed similar TRBV-TRBJ usage, while memory cells differed. In both naive subsets diversity was comparably high, whereas memory CD8+ cells showed much lower diversity. Naive subsets had comparable surface CD5; TCR strength was inferred from TRB CDR3 properties.

Cells that were CD45RO-CCR7+CD27+CD95- constituted naive CD8+ T cells. Germline CDR1 is MGHRA and CDR2 is YSYEKL. This CDR3 contains 14 residues. The authors prepared UMI-labeled TRB cDNA libraries by 5' RACE. TCRdb re-called the 5' RACE reads; one entry per CDR3 protein, DNA not given. Seen in this sample are 95,000 to 100,000 distinct CDR3 sequences; the ten most common clones hold 1.1%. Comment on this clonotype: Its antigen is currently unknown.

The receptor was isolated from a human donor in good health. Some clones in this sample may be carry-over from other donors' samples. Sequenced: naive CXCR3+ CD8+ T cells from blood. Subset meaning: CD45RO-CCR7+CD27+CD95- naive CD8+ T cells expressing CXCR3 (TNR3+). V gene TRBV4-1 combines with J gene TRBJ2-3; the TCRdb D gene call, TRBD1, has no DNA to confirm it. The CDR3 sequence: CASRGTENGDTQYF.